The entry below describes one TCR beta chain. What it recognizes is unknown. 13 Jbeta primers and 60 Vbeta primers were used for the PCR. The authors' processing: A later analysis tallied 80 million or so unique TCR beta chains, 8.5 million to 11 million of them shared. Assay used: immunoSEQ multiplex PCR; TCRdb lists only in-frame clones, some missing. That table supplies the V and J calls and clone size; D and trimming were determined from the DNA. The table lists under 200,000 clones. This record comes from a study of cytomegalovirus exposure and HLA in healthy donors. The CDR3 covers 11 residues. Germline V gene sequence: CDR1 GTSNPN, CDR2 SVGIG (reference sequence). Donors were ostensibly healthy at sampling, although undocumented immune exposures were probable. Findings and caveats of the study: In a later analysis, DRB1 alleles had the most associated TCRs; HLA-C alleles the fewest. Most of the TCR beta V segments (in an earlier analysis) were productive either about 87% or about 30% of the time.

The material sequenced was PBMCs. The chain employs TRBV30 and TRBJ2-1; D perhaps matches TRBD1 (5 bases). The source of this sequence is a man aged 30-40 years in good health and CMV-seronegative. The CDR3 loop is CAYYRSGEQFF. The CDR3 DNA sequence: TGTGCTTACTACAGGTCAGGTGAGCAGTTCTTC.